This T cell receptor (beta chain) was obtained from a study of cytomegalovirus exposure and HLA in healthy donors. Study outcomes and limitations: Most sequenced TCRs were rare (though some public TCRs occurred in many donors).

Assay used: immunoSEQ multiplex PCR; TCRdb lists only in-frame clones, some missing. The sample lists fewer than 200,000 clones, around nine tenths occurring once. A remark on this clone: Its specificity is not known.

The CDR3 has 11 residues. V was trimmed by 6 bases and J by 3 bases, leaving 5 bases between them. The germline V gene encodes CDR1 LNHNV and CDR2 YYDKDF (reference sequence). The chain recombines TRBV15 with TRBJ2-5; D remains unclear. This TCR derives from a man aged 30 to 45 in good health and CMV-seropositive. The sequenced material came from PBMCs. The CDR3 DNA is TGTGCCACCAGGATGGAAGAGACCCAGTACTTC. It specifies CATRMEETQYF.